This T cell receptor beta chain was recorded in a study of T-cell memory formation after mild COVID-19. Study details: Largely, TCR clusters stayed within a single donor. Study-wide points: Mainly CM and EM harbored the contracting CD4+ clones; mainly EMRA harbored the CD8+ ones.

The TCR alpha and TCR beta cDNA libraries, bearing sample barcodes and UMIs, were generated by 5'RACE using constant-segment primers. From the 5' RACE reads, TCRdb called clonotypes with MiXCR, one entry per CDR3 protein. The sample has about 180,000 distinct CDR3 sequences, about a fifth seen once; the top ten hold more than 3%. V was pared by 4 bases and J by 5 bases, with 9 bases of the junction left unmatched. The CDR3 has 18 amino acids. Germline V lookup: CDR1 SGHDT, CDR2 YYEEEE. This clonotype appeared a few times. Its specificity is not known. This receptor was identified in a man younger than 30 who had mild COVID-19 (a few samples of this study predate the infection). Cell type and time point are not known. The chain carries TRBV5-6 and TRBJ2-1; TRBD2 agrees at 16 bases. Sample: PBMCs or a T cell subset sorted from them (not recorded which). CDR3 region: CASSPGLAGGRGNNEQFF. CDR3 in DNA: TGTGCCAGCAGCCCGGGACTAGCGGGGGGGCGGGGTAACAATGAGCAGTTCTTC.